These 27 T cell receptor beta chains came from one sample sequenced in a study of Graves' ophthalmopathy and Graves' hyperthyroidism. RNA transcripts served as template for amplifying TCR beta CDR3 sequences. The workflow started with a first-round RT-PCR run with HTBI primers and then moved on to a second-round multiplex PCR. MiXCR was run by TCRdb on the multiplex PCR reads, yielding one entry per CDR3 protein. This table has roughly 400,000 distinct CDR3 sequences, around 16% appearing once. The specimen sequenced was peripheral blood. All receptors derive from a young woman with Graves' ophthalmopathy.

This clonotype was observed many times. V usage is TRBV2 and J usage is TRBJ2-7, with TRBD1 identical over 7 bases. CDR3 size: 17 residues. Germline CDR1 is SNHLY and CDR2 is FYNNEI. The V and J ends lost 0 bases and 2 bases, in that order; junction bases with no gene match: 10. CDR3 loop: CASSEALGTERTYEQYF. The DNA for the CDR3 is TGTGCCAGCAGTGAAGCGCTTGGGACAGAGAGAACCTACGAGCAGTACTTC.

This clonotype was seen many times. The V call is TRBV7-2, the J call TRBJ2-7; D possibly corresponds to TRBD2 (6 bases). There are 16 residues in the CDR3. Germline CDR1 SGHTA, CDR2 FQGNSA. Deletions cut 0 bases from V and 3 bases from J, with 15 bases between. CDR3 sequence reads: CASSLAGGPPLYEQYF. The DNA for the CDR3 is TGTGCCAGCAGCTTAGCGGGGGGACCCCCCCTCTACGAGCAGTACTTC.

This clonotype has at least ten counts. The rearrangement joins TRBV4-2 to TRBJ2-7, with D possibly called TRBD1 or TRBD2 (6 bases each). The germline CDR1 and CDR2 sequences are LGHNA and YNFKEQ. This CDR3 is built from 16 residues. V shed 2 bases and J shed 3 bases, with 17 bases lying between them. For the CDR3, the DNA is TGTGCCAGCAGCCAAACCTACAAGGAGGGGGGCTACGAGCAGTACTTC. Encoded protein: CASSQTYKEGGYEQYF.

This clonotype was seen ten or more times. In DNA form, the CDR3 reads TGTGCCAGCAGTCCTGGGACGGCCCTCAACGAGCAGTACTTC. It codes for CASSPGTALNEQYF. V is TRBV27 and J is TRBJ2-7; D is perhaps TRBD1 or TRBD2 (5 bases each). CDR1 is MNHEY, CDR2 SMNVEV, per germline (reference sequence). The CDR3 covers 14 residues. The V gene lost 5 bases and the J gene lost 5 bases, with 16 bases spanning the gap.

The rearrangement uses TRBV20-1 and TRBJ1-1; D not resolved. CDR1 and CDR2 from the germline V gene are DFQATT and SNEGSKA (reference sequence). V lost 5 bases to trimming and J lost 4 bases, with 11 bases between them. The CDR3 covers 12 residues. The CDR3 coding sequence is TGCAGTGCTCCCACAGAGAGCACTGAAGCTTTCTTT. Translated, it gives CSAPTESTEAFF.

The rearrangement links TRBV25-1 to TRBJ2-7; D not resolved. The CDR3 runs 14 residues. Germline values: CDR1 MGHDK, CDR2 SYGVNS. With 6 bases removed from V and 6 bases from J, the gap between germline ends came to 18 bases. The CDR3 nucleotides are TGTGCCAGCAGCGATCCCTCGACATCCCCCGAGCAGTACTTC. This gives the protein CASSDPSTSPEQYF.

This clonotype was seen many times. The chain employs TRBV9 and TRBJ2-2, with a weak D call TRBD2 (5 bases). The CDR3 contains 15 residues. V was clipped by 1 base and J by 1 base, with 8 bases between them. Germline lookup yields CDR1 SGDLS and CDR2 YYNGEE. The CDR3 is CASSVREGNTGELFF. In DNA form, the CDR3 reads TGTGCCAGCAGCGTACGAGAGGGGAACACCGGGGAGCTGTTTTTT.

This clonotype was seen at least ten times. This chain connects TRBV7-9 to TRBJ2-7; no clear D gene. V dropped 2 bases and J dropped 4 bases, with 15 bases sitting between them. This CDR3 is 15 amino acids long. Germline V gene sequence: CDR1 SEHNR, CDR2 FQNEAQ (reference sequence). CDR3 nucleotide sequence: TGTGCCAGCAGCTTACTTCAGCCCCACAGATACGAGCAGTACTTC. The encoded protein is CASSLLQPHRYEQYF.

This chain connects TRBV12-3 or TRBV12-4 to TRBJ1-1; D not resolved. The V and J ends lost 6 bases and 7 bases respectively, with 18 bases between them. This CDR3 comprises 14 residues. CDR3 sequence: CASRPSGNGLEAFF. CDR3 nucleotides: TGTGCCAGCAGACCATCCGGGAATGGCCTTGAAGCTTTCTTT.

This clonotype was detected many times. V and J are TRBV20-1 and TRBJ2-2, with 7 bases that match TRBD1. There are 14 residues in the CDR3. The germline gives CDR1 DFQATT, CDR2 SNEGSKA (reference sequence). V shed 3 bases and J 7 bases; nucleotides not matched to a gene: 8. In DNA, the CDR3 is TGCAGTGCTAGTTTTGAGGACAGGAGCGGGGAGCTGTTTTTT. This sequence encodes CSASFEDRSGELFF.

This clonotype was counted many times. This chain connects TRBV5-1 to TRBJ1-5; 8 positions agree with TRBD1. The CDR3 contains 14 residues. Germline loops: CDR1 SGHRS, CDR2 YFSETQ. V shed 3 bases, J shed 6 bases, and the junction held 5 bases outside the gene matches. CDR3 sequence (DNA): TGCGCCAGCAGCTCAGGACAGGGTGGTCAGCCCCAGCATTTT. Translation gives CASSSGQGGQPQHF.

This clonotype was observed many times. The chain recombines TRBV6-5 with TRBJ1-1, with unresolved D. V was cut by 2 bases and J by 3 bases, with 7 bases left in between. This CDR3 has 13 amino acids. CDR1 is MNHEY and CDR2 is SVGAGI in the germline V gene. CDR3 DNA sequence: TGTGCCAGCAGTTACGGCGGGTACACTGAAGCTTTCTTT. It yields the protein CASSYGGYTEAFF.

V gene TRBV28 combines with J gene TRBJ2-5; D is unclear. The V end lost 7 bases, the J end lost 0 bases, and 15 bases lay between the germline ends. The CDR3 runs to 15 residues. Germline V CDR1 and CDR2: MDHEN, SYDVKM. The CDR3 DNA is TGTGCCAGCATCGGCTCTCTCCTGTACCAAGAGACCCAGTACTTC. Translation: CASIGSLLYQETQYF.

The chain joins TRBV19 to TRBJ1-2, with D unclear. V was cut by 5 bases and J by 4 bases, with 14 bases left in between. Germline V lookup: CDR1 LNHDA, CDR2 SQIVND (reference sequence). CDR3 length: 14 residues. The CDR3, as DNA: TGTGCCAGTAGTTCCGAGGTCGGTACCTATGGCTACACCTTC. Translating it yields CASSSEVGTYGYTF.

The sample holds many counts of this clonotype. The chain is built from TRBV7-2 and TRBJ2-7, with 9 bases identical to TRBD2. CDR3 length equals 13 residues. V trimming: 4 bases; J trimming: 6 bases; junction bases outside the gene matches: 4. The germline gives CDR1 SGHTA, CDR2 FQGNSA. CDR3 in amino acids: CASSSGLAGEQYF. CDR3 nucleotides: TGTGCCAGCAGCTCGGGACTAGCAGGCGAGCAGTACTTC.

The sample holds many counts of this clonotype. The CDR3 is CASSVGGGIHTEAFF. As DNA, the CDR3 is TGTGCCAGCAGCGTAGGAGGAGGTATACACACTGAAGCTTTCTTT. The gene calls are TRBV9 and TRBJ1-1; D not resolved. The CDR3 consists of 15 residues. Deletions cut 0 bases from V and 3 bases from J, with 12 bases between. In germline, CDR1 is SGDLS, CDR2 YYNGEE.

This clonotype has at least ten counts. The chain carries TRBV30 and TRBJ1-2, with D uncertain. Trimming left V 8 bases short and J 1 base short, with 11 bases between. Per the germline V gene, CDR1 is GTSNPN and CDR2 is SVGIG (reference sequence). The CDR3 spans 12 residues. CDR3 sequence: CAIIAGNYGYTF. The CDR3, as DNA: TGTGCCATAATTGCCGGTAACTATGGCTACACCTTC.

This clonotype was counted at least ten times. The CDR3 DNA reads TGTGCCAGCAGTTCGGGTCTCGCCCTCGGTGGGACTTTCTTT. This sequence encodes CASSSGLALGGTFF. The chain uses TRBV6-2 or TRBV6-3 and TRBJ1-1; D is undetermined. This CDR3 is built from 14 residues. The germline gives CDR1 MNHEY, CDR2 SVGEGT. V was shortened by 4 bases and J by 12 bases, with 21 bases between the two germline ends.

A few counts support this clonotype. The V call is TRBV6-1, the J call TRBJ1-1; D unclear. This CDR3 is 12 amino acids long. Germline V gene lookup returns CDR1 MNHNS and CDR2 SASEGT. V lost 6 bases and J 3 bases, leaving 8 bases between the germline ends. Written as DNA, the CDR3 is TGTGCCAGCAGGGGTCGGTACACTGAAGCTTTCTTT. Its translation is CASRGRYTEAFF.

The rearrangement joins TRBV12-3 or TRBV12-4 to TRBJ2-7; perhaps TRBD2 as D (5 bases). V was cut by 8 bases and J by 6 bases, with 14 bases left in between. The CDR3 covers 12 residues. Written as DNA, the CDR3 is TGTGCCAGCGCGAGGGTTCGGGGCGAGCAGTACTTC. It is translated as CASARVRGEQYF.

In this sample, this clonotype turned up many times. With a much larger clone just one base away, this may be a read error. This chain connects TRBV6-1 to TRBJ2-5, with 7 bases identical to TRBD1. The CDR3 consists of 16 residues. V was pared by 5 bases and J by 0 bases, with 9 bases of the junction left unmatched. CDR1 is MNHNS and CDR2 is SASEGT in the germline V gene. DNA for the CDR3: TGTGCCAGCAGTCCCATCGGACAGGACAACCAAGAGACCCAGTACTTC. It specifies CASSPIGQDNQETQYF.

This clonotype showed up many times. This rearrangement joins TRBV30 to TRBJ1-1; D is uncertain. The CDR3 runs to 14 residues. Trimming took off 3 bases at V and 0 bases at J, with 11 bases between the two ends. Germline CDR1 is GTSNPN and CDR2 is SVGIG (reference sequence). CDR3 protein: CAWSPIPVNTEAFF. CDR3 nucleotide sequence: TGTGCCTGGAGCCCTATCCCGGTGAACACTGAAGCTTTCTTT.

Ten or more counts support this clonotype. The chain carries TRBV5-1 and TRBJ1-5; possibly TRBD1 for D (5 bases). The CDR3 runs 14 residues. Deletions cut 4 bases from V and 4 bases from J, with 12 bases between. Per the germline V gene, CDR1 is SGHRS and CDR2 is YFSETQ. CDR3 region: CASSRGGENQPQHF. Written as DNA, the CDR3 is TGCGCCAGCAGCCGGGGAGGGGAAAATCAGCCCCAGCATTTT.

This clonotype has at least ten counts. The chain joins TRBV5-5 to TRBJ2-3, with D possibly being TRBD2 (6 bases). Germline CDR1 is SGHKS and CDR2 is YYEKEE (reference sequence). The CDR3 runs to 14 residues. V was clipped by 7 bases and J by 3 bases, with 15 bases between them. This CDR3 is CASLLGGRTDTQYF. The CDR3 bases are TGTGCCAGCCTACTCGGAGGGCGTACAGATACGCAGTATTTT.

In its sample, this clonotype was seen many times. The chain combines TRBV7-2 with TRBJ2-7, with 10 positions matching TRBD2. V lost 5 bases and J lost 1; bases outside the gene matches: 8. CDR3 length: 16 amino acids. In germline, CDR1 is SGHTA, CDR2 FQGNSA. The CDR3 spells CASSGGPAGGSYEQYF. In nucleotides, the CDR3 is TGTGCCAGCAGCGGAGGCCCAGCGGGAGGGTCCTACGAGCAGTACTTC.

This clonotype was recorded many times. The chain uses TRBV15 and TRBJ1-1; 7 nucleotides agree with TRBD1. The CDR3 is made up of 14 amino acids. The trim removed 5 bases at V and 1 base at J, leaving 4 bases unmatched. Germline lookup yields CDR1 LNHNV and CDR2 YYDKDF (reference sequence). CDR3: CATSETGWNTEAFF. The DNA for the CDR3 is TGTGCCACCAGCGAGACAGGGTGGAACACTGAAGCTTTCTTT.

This clonotype came up many times. The V and J genes are TRBV2 and TRBJ1-2, with no clear D. Between the trimmed V and J ends, which lost 1 base and 4 bases, there was a span of 7 bases. CDR3 length equals 13 residues. Germline V gene lookup returns CDR1 SNHLY and CDR2 FYNNEI. CDR3 DNA sequence: TGTGCCAGCAGTGAAGGTACGCCCTATGGCTACACCTTC. It is translated as CASSEGTPYGYTF.